The TCR beta chain described here comes from a study of T cells in tumors after PD-1 blockade. TCRdb keeps only in-frame clones here, not all; method: immunoSEQ multiplex PCR. The data hold 55,000 to 65,000 clones, with around 80% observed a single time. From germline, CDR1 is PRHDT and CDR2 FYEKMQ (reference sequence). Trimming stripped 2 bases from V and 4 bases from J, with 14 bases between. This CDR3 contains 16 residues. This sequence was found in a human donor with basal cell carcinoma. The starting material was PBMCs, obtained before anti-PD-1 treatment. The chain joins TRBV13 to TRBJ2-2; D is possibly TRBD1 or TRBD2 (5 bases each). CDR3 sequence: CASSLFGRAGTGELFF. The CDR3, as DNA: TGTGCCAGCAGCTTATTTGGCAGGGCGGGCACCGGGGAGCTGTTTTTT.